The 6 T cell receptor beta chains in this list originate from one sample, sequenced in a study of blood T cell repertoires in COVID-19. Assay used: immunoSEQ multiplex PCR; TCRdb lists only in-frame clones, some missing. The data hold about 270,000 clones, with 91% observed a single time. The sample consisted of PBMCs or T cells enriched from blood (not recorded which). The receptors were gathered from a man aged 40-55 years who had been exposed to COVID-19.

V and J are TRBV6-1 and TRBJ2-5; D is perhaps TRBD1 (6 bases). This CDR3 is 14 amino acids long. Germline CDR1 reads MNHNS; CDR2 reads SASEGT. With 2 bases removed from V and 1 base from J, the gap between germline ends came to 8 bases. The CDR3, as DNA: TGTGCCAGCAGTGAACTCAGGGGCCAAGAGACCCAGTACTTC. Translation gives CASSELRGQETQYF.

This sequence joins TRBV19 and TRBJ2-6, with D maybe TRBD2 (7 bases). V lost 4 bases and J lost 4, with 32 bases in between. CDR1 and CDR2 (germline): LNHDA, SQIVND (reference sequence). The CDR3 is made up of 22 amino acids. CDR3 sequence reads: CASSTDLGGLLIREAGANVLTF. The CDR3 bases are TGTGCCAGTAGTACCGATCTTGGGGGGCTTCTAATTCGGGAGGCCGGGGCCAACGTCCTGACTTTC.

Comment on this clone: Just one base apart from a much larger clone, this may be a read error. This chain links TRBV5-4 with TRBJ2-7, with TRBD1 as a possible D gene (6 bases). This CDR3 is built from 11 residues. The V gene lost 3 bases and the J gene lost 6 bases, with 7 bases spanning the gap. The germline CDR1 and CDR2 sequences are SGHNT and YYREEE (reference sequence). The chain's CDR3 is CASSSRGEQYF. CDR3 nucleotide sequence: TGTGCCAGCAGCTCCAGGGGCGAGCAGTACTTC. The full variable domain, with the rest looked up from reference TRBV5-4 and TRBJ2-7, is ETGVTQSPTHLIKTRGQQVTLRCSSQSGHNTVSWYQQALGQGPQFIFQYYREEENGRGNFPPRFSGLQFPNYSSELNVNALELDDSALYLCASSSRGEQYFGPGTRLTVT.

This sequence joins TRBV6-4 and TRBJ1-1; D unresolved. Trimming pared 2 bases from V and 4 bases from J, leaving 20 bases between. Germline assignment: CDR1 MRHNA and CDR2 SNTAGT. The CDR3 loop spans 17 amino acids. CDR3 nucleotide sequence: TGTGCCAGCAGTGACGTTTATGGTCGGGGTCTTCGCACTGAAGCTTTCTTT. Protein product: CASSDVYGRGLRTEAFF.

The CDR3 is CASIPGLGGYEQYF. The DNA of the CDR3 is TGTGCCAGCATACCTGGACTAGGCGGCTACGAGCAGTACTTC. This chain uses TRBV28 with TRBJ2-7; TRBD2 aligns across 7 bases. Germline CDR1 and CDR2: MDHEN and SYDVKM. The junction had 9 bases not matched to a gene; V was cut back by 7 bases and J by 3 bases. The CDR3 spans 14 residues.

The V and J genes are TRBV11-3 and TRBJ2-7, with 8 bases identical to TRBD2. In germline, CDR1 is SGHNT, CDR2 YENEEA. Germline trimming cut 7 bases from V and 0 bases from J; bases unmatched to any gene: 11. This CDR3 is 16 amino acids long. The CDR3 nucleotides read TGTGCCAGCACCCCTTTGCCGGGAGGGAGCTCCTACGAGCAGTACTTC. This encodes CASTPLPGGSSYEQYF.